The 20 T cell receptor beta chains in this list originate from one sample, sequenced in a study of T cells expressing NK-cell markers. After re-calling the 5' RACE reads, TCRdb lists one entry per CDR3 protein, DNA absent. The sample includes a few hundred thousand distinct CDR3 sequences. Input material: blood T cells: a sorted CD56 or NKG2C T cell subset, CD4+ or CD8+ T cells, or bulk PBMC T cells (not recorded which). The receptors here all came from a man between 18 and 29 years old in good health.

V and J are TRBV6-1 and TRBJ2-7; there is no DNA to check the TCRdb D call of TRBD1. The V gene's germline CDR1 is MNHNS and CDR2 SASEGT. The CDR3 totals 13 residues. CDR3 region: CASTLQGAYEQYF.

J is TRBJ2-1 and V is TRBV19; TCRdb returns TRBD2, unconfirmable since there is no DNA. CDR1 is LNHDA and CDR2 is SQIVND in the germline V gene (reference sequence). This CDR3 has 13 residues. The CDR3 region is CASRRREVPEQFF.

The CDR3 sequence is CASSPGPWNLNTEAFF. The chain combines TRBV7-9 with TRBJ1-1; TCRdb reports TRBD1, a call that lacks DNA to check it against. Germline V gives CDR1 SEHNR, CDR2 FQNEAQ (reference sequence). CDR3 length equals 16 residues.

The chain combines TRBV27 with TRBJ2-5; the TRBD1 assignment by TCRdb is unverifiable without DNA. The CDR3 covers 15 residues. CDR1 and CDR2 (germline): MNHEY, SMNVEV (reference sequence). The CDR3 sequence is CASSVGTGSAETQYF.

This CDR3 reads CASSQILAGANTGELFF. The chain is built from TRBV4-3 and TRBJ2-2; TCRdb's D gene call, TRBD2, goes unchecked for lack of DNA. Per the germline V gene, CDR1 is LGHNA and CDR2 is YSLEER. The CDR3 is made up of 17 amino acids.

The rearrangement uses TRBV7-6 and TRBJ2-2; TCRdb names TRBD2, which stays unverified in the absence of DNA. This CDR3 comprises 14 residues. Germline lookup yields CDR1 SGHVS and CDR2 FNYEAQ. CDR3 in amino acids: CASSLLVVAGELFF.

The rearrangement uses TRBV7-9 and TRBJ2-5. Germline V lookup: CDR1 SEHNR, CDR2 FQNEAQ (reference sequence). The CDR3 has 14 residues. The CDR3 loop is CASSSSEYQETQYF.

The V gene is TRBV5-6, the J gene TRBJ2-3; TCRdb returns TRBD1, unconfirmable since there is no DNA. Per the germline V gene, CDR1 is SGHDT and CDR2 is YYEEEE. CDR3 size: 16 residues. This chain's CDR3 is CASSLSHQGVWDTQYF.

The chain links TRBV6-5 to TRBJ2-1; the TCRdb call, TRBD1, lacks DNA for checking. This CDR3 has 15 amino acids. Germline CDR1 and CDR2: MNHEY and SVGAGI. The CDR3 spells CASSYRPLGYNEQFF.

The CDR3 loop is CASSYATSDYGYTF. The rearrangement joins TRBV6-5 to TRBJ1-2. There are 14 residues in the CDR3. Germline values: CDR1 MNHEY, CDR2 SVGAGI.

The V gene is TRBV12-3 or TRBV12-4, the J gene TRBJ2-2. The CDR3 runs 15 residues. The CDR3 is CASSFKIFLTGELFF.

V usage is TRBV9 and J usage is TRBJ2-5. The CDR3 extends over 15 amino acids. CDR1 is SGDLS and CDR2 is YYNGEE in the germline V gene. CDR3 protein: CASSVGTGPFGTQYF.

The J gene is TRBJ2-5, the V gene TRBV7-8; without DNA, the TCRdb call of TRBD2 cannot be checked. CDR1 is SGHVS and CDR2 is FQNEAQ in the germline V gene. This CDR3 has 17 amino acids. CDR3 region: CASSGVSGVGSRATQYF.

The chain uses TRBV5-1 and TRBJ2-7; TCRdb picks TRBD1, but there is no DNA to check that call. Germline loops: CDR1 SGHRS, CDR2 YFSETQ. CDR3 length: 14 residues. The CDR3 loop is CASSFRDGGYEQYF.

This chain links TRBV2 with TRBJ2-1; without DNA, the TCRdb call of TRBD1 cannot be checked. CDR1 is SNHLY and CDR2 is FYNNEI in the germline V gene. The CDR3 extends over 14 amino acids. CDR3 sequence: CASCLQGVIVEQFF. The full variable domain, with the rest looked up from reference TRBV2 and TRBJ2-1, is EPEVTQTPSHQVTQMGQEVILRCVPISNHLYFYWYRQILGQKVEFLVSFYNNEISEKSEIFDDQFSVERPDGSNFTLKIRSTKLEDSAMYFCASCLQGVIVEQFFGPGTRLTVL.

The J gene is TRBJ2-1, the V gene TRBV4-1; TCRdb lists TRBD2, though no DNA is available to test this call. Germline V lookup: CDR1 MGHRA, CDR2 YSYEKL. The CDR3 totals 15 residues. CDR3 region: CASSHVSGRDNEQFF.

V is TRBV11-2 and J is TRBJ2-3; the TCRdb D gene call, TRBD1, has no DNA to confirm it. This CDR3 is 15 amino acids long. The germline V gene encodes CDR1 SGHAT and CDR2 FQNNGV. CDR3 amino acids: CASSLPRGGPDTQYF. Full variable domain (outside the CDR3, taken from reference TRBV11-2 and TRBJ2-3): EAGVAQSPRYKIIEKRQSVAFWCNPISGHATLYWYQQILGQGPKLLIQFQNNGVVDDSQLPKDRFSAERLKGVDSTLKIQPAKLEDSAVYLCASSLPRGGPDTQYFGPGTRLTVL.

V and J are TRBV7-9 and TRBJ2-1; TCRdb reports TRBD2, a call that lacks DNA to check it against. The CDR3 has 13 amino acids. Germline V gene data show CDR1 as SEHNR and CDR2 as FQNEAQ (reference sequence). The CDR3 region is CASSLEADNEQFF. Filled out from reference TRBV7-9 and TRBJ2-1, the complete variable domain reads DTGVSQNPRHKITKRGQNVTFRCDPISEHNRLYWYRQTLGQGPEFLTYFQNEAQLEKSRLLSDRFSAERPKGSFSTLEIQRTEQGDSAMYLCASSLEADNEQFFGPGTRLTVL.

The rearrangement uses TRBV12-3 or TRBV12-4 and TRBJ1-2; lacking DNA, the TRBD1 call made by TCRdb goes unchecked. The CDR3 has 16 residues. The CDR3 region is CASLRTGTVRGYGYTF.

The genes are TRBV12-3 or TRBV12-4 and TRBJ2-2; TCRdb proposes TRBD2, but this gene call is untestable without DNA. The CDR3 extends over 13 amino acids. CDR3 region: CASSTGGSGELFF.